The 21 T cell receptor beta chains listed next were all sequenced from one sample in a study of chemoradiotherapy in HPV16-positive cancers. Assay: immunoSEQ multiplex PCR; the TCRdb copy retains only in-frame clones and omits some. This sample yields about 35,000 clones, of which about nine tenths are seen a single time; roughly 3.4% belongs to the top ten. Material: blood, obtained from a patient who underwent chemoradiotherapy. The origin of the receptors is a human donor with HPV-associated anogenital cancer.

The V gene is TRBV5-1, the J gene TRBJ2-3, with TRBD2 identical over 8 bases. J gave up 6 bases and V 1 base, and 4 bases lay outside the gene matches. Germline V gives CDR1 SGHRS, CDR2 YFSETQ. CDR3 length equals 14 residues. CDR3 sequence reads: CASSLRGGPDTQYF. The CDR3 DNA sequence: TGCGCCAGCAGCTTGCGGGGGGGGCCCGATACGCAGTATTTT.

The chain carries TRBV11-3 and TRBJ2-2; 13 nucleotides match TRBD2. This CDR3 is 19 amino acids long. CDR1 and CDR2 from the germline V gene are SGHNT and YENEEA. Losses at the gene ends were 0 bases for V and 0 bases for J; bases not matched to a gene: 4. The CDR3 here is CASSLDPLAGGTNTGELFF. As DNA, the CDR3 is TGTGCCAGCAGCTTAGACCCACTAGCGGGGGGGACGAACACCGGGGAGCTGTTTTTT.

V usage is TRBV11-2 and J usage is TRBJ2-7, with 9 bases lining up with TRBD2. The CDR3 extends over 15 amino acids. V dropped 3 bases and J dropped 2; count of bases not matched to a gene: 5. Germline CDR1 and CDR2: SGHAT and FQNNGV. CDR3 sequence (DNA): TGTGCCAGCAGCTTGGGCGGGGGGGCTCCCTACGAGCAGTACTTC. Protein sequence: CASSLGGGAPYEQYF.

This clone was observed a single time. The chain has TRBV19 and TRBJ1-2; D is perhaps TRBD1 (5 bases). The CDR3 covers 16 residues. Trimming took off 6 bases at V and 1 base at J, with 18 bases between the two ends. Looked up from germline, CDR1 is LNHDA and CDR2 is SQIVND (reference sequence). CDR3 loop: CASSPPKGYDNYGYTF. The CDR3 region has the DNA TGTGCCAGTAGCCCCCCGAAGGGGTATGATAACTATGGCTACACCTTC.

The chain is built from TRBV2 and TRBJ1-2; maybe TRBD1 (5 bases). In germline, CDR1 is SNHLY, CDR2 FYNNEI. Trimming pared 2 bases from V and 8 bases from J, leaving 9 bases between. The CDR3 sequence is 12 residues long. In nucleotides, the CDR3 is TGTGCCAGCAGTGAAAGGGACTTCGGCTACACCTTC. Translated, it gives CASSERDFGYTF.

V gene TRBV5-1 combines with J gene TRBJ2-7; D possibly corresponds to TRBD1 (5 bases). The V gene's germline CDR1 is SGHRS and CDR2 YFSETQ. Trimming left V 0 bases short and J 2 bases short, with 12 bases between. The CDR3 has 15 amino acids. The DNA of the CDR3 is TGCGCCAGCAGCTTGGGGACACTGGGGACCTACGAGCAGTACTTC. This sequence encodes CASSLGTLGTYEQYF.

For the CDR3, the DNA is TGTGCCAGCAGCTTAGGCCTCGAGACAGGGGTCTTTGGCTACACCTTC. Translated: CASSLGLETGVFGYTF. The genes are TRBV13 and TRBJ1-2, with 8 positions matching TRBD1. Germline V gives CDR1 PRHDT, CDR2 FYEKMQ (reference sequence). This CDR3 is built from 16 residues. Trimming at V came to 0 bases and at J to 7 bases, leaving 10 bases not matched to a gene.

The chain carries TRBV27 and TRBJ2-3; TRBD1 might be the D (5 bases). This CDR3 is built from 16 residues. Trimming stripped 6 bases from V and 6 bases from J, with 22 bases between. CDR1 is MNHEY, CDR2 SMNVEV, per germline (reference sequence). CDR3 DNA: TGTGCCAGCAGCCCCCTAAGGCTCCAGGGTACGGATACGCAGTATTTT. It encodes CASSPLRLQGTDTQYF.

The chain is built from TRBV7-9 and TRBJ1-1; D is ambiguous. Trimming took off 4 bases at V and 7 bases at J, with 1 base between the two ends. CDR3 size: 9 residues. Germline V lookup: CDR1 SEHNR, CDR2 FQNEAQ (reference sequence). The CDR3 protein is CASSYEAFF. CDR3 bases: TGTGCCAGCAGCTATGAAGCTTTCTTT.

V is TRBV7-2 and J is TRBJ1-3; D may be TRBD1 (6 bases). This CDR3 has 16 amino acids. V lost 5 bases and J 1 base, leaving 15 bases between the germline ends. Germline V CDR1 and CDR2: SGHTA, FQGNSA. CDR3 amino acids: CASSPSPGASGNTIYF. For the CDR3, the DNA is TGTGCCAGCAGCCCTTCTCCGGGGGCTTCTGGAAACACCATATATTTT.

The chain joins TRBV9 to TRBJ2-3; 9 bases are shared with TRBD2. CDR1 is SGDLS, CDR2 YYNGEE, per germline. V shed 0 bases, J shed 3 bases, and the junction held 11 bases outside the gene matches. This CDR3 has 18 amino acids. The CDR3 sequence: CASSVASSSGVTTDTQYF. In DNA, the CDR3 is TGTGCCAGCAGCGTAGCAAGTTCTAGCGGGGTGACTACAGATACGCAGTATTTT.

This chain joins TRBV7-3 and TRBJ2-3, with TRBD2 matching 15 bases. This CDR3 region has 15 residues. V dropped 1 base and J dropped 8; count of bases not matched to a gene: 1. CDR1 is SGHTA, CDR2 FQGTGA, per germline. The CDR3: CASSLKGLAGGTQYF. CDR3 sequence (DNA): TGTGCCAGCAGCTTAAAGGGACTAGCGGGGGGTACGCAGTATTTT.

The chain is built from TRBV5-4 and TRBJ2-3; D uncertain. CDR1 SGHNT and CDR2 YYREEE come from the germline V gene (reference sequence). V lost 5 bases and J 2 bases, leaving 15 bases between the germline ends. The CDR3 contains 15 residues. CDR3 in DNA: TGTGCCAGCAGTTCTTCCGGCTTAATCACAGATACGCAGTATTTT. Amino acids: CASSSSGLITDTQYF.

In nucleotides, the CDR3 is TGTGCCAGCAGCTTAGGGACAGGGATGGTTGAAGCTTTCTTT. It is translated as CASSLGTGMVEAFF. The rearrangement links TRBV7-9 to TRBJ1-1; TRBD1 aligns across 8 bases. Germline V gene data show CDR1 as SEHNR and CDR2 as FQNEAQ (reference sequence). V shed 1 base, J shed 7 bases, and the junction held 5 bases outside the gene matches. This CDR3 is 14 amino acids long. The whole variable domain, filled in from reference TRBV7-9 and TRBJ1-1, reads DTGVSQNPRHKITKRGQNVTFRCDPISEHNRLYWYRQTLGQGPEFLTYFQNEAQLEKSRLLSDRFSAERPKGSFSTLEIQRTEQGDSAMYLCASSLGTGMVEAFFGQGTRLTVV.

The chain recombines TRBV6-5 with TRBJ1-1; 8 bases fit TRBD1. The V gene end was trimmed by 2 bases and the J gene end by 2 bases; junction bases not matched to a gene: 4. This CDR3 has 15 residues. The germline gives CDR1 MNHEY, CDR2 SVGAGI. The DNA for the CDR3 is TGTGCCAGCAGTTACGACAGGGGAGGAAACACTGAAGCTTTCTTT. Translated: CASSYDRGGNTEAFF.

This clone has just a few counts. The V call is TRBV6-4, the J call TRBJ2-3; unclear D gene. Trimming pared 3 bases from V and 3 bases from J, leaving 16 bases between. The CDR3 covers 16 residues. Germline loops: CDR1 MRHNA, CDR2 SNTAGT. In DNA, the CDR3 is TGTGCCAGCAGTGAAGAAGCGAACCTTAATACAGATACGCAGTATTTT. It codes for CASSEEANLNTDTQYF.

The V call is TRBV6-6, the J call TRBJ1-5, with a weak D call TRBD1 (5 bases). Germline CDR1 MNHNY, CDR2 SVGAGI (reference sequence). The CDR3 covers 15 residues. V gave up 4 bases and J gave up 2 bases, with 12 bases separating them. The CDR3 region is CASSLMGVRNQPQHF. The CDR3 DNA sequence: TGTGCCAGCAGTTTGATGGGGGTTCGCAATCAGCCCCAGCATTTT.

The chain employs TRBV18 and TRBJ2-5; TRBD1 is a possible D gene (5 bases). The J call may be faulty, since TRBJ2-7 better matches the DNA end. The germline V gene has CDR1 KGHSH and CDR2 LQKENI. This CDR3 region has 14 residues. In nucleotides, the CDR3 is TGTGCCAGCTCACGGGGCCAACCGACCTACGAGCAGTACTTC. Translated, it gives CASSRGQPTYEQYF.

The gene calls are TRBV7-2 and TRBJ2-1; 9 bases agree with TRBD2. Germline V gene lookup returns CDR1 SGHTA and CDR2 FQGNSA. The CDR3 runs to 19 residues. The ends lost 5 bases at V and 5 bases at J; junction bases unmatched: 19. CDR3 coding DNA: TGTGCCAGCAGCGTAAAGGGGACGGGGGGGACTAGCAGACACAATGAGCAGTTCTTC. It yields the protein CASSVKGTGGTSRHNEQFF.

The V and J genes are TRBV2 and TRBJ1-1; D is perhaps TRBD1 (5 bases). V lost 7 bases and J lost 2, with 11 bases in between. The CDR3 is made up of 13 amino acids. Germline values: CDR1 SNHLY, CDR2 FYNNEI. CDR3 in amino acids: CASTFGGNTEAFF. The DNA for the CDR3 is TGTGCCAGCACCTTCGGGGGTAACACTGAAGCTTTCTTT.

The chain carries TRBV7-9 and TRBJ2-7; D tentatively reads TRBD1 or TRBD2 (5 bases each). The V end lost 8 bases, the J end lost 5 bases, and 22 bases lay between the germline ends. This CDR3 spans 15 amino acids. CDR1 and CDR2 from the germline V gene are SEHNR and FQNEAQ (reference sequence). CDR3 sequence reads: CASSLKGSVFHEQYF. Written as DNA, the CDR3 is TGTGCCAGCTCCTTGAAGGGGAGTGTATTCCACGAGCAGTACTTC.